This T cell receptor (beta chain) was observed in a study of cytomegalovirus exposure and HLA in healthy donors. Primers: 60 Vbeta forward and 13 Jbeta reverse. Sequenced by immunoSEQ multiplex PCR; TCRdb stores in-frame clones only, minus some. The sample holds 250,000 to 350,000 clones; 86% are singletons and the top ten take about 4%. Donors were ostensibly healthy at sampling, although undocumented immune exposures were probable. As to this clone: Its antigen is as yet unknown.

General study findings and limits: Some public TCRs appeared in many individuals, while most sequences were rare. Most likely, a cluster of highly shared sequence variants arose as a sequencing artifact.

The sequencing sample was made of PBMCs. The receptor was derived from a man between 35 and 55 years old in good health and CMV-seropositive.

In DNA, the CDR3 is TGTGCCAGCAGCGTAGGTCAGGGGCCGAACACTGAAGCTTTCTTT. This gives the protein CASSVGQGPNTEAFF. V is TRBV9 and J is TRBJ1-1; D may be TRBD1 (6 bases). The CDR3 spans 15 residues. Trimming left V 0 bases short and J 1 base short, with 10 bases between. Germline CDR1 reads SGDLS; CDR2 reads YYNGEE.